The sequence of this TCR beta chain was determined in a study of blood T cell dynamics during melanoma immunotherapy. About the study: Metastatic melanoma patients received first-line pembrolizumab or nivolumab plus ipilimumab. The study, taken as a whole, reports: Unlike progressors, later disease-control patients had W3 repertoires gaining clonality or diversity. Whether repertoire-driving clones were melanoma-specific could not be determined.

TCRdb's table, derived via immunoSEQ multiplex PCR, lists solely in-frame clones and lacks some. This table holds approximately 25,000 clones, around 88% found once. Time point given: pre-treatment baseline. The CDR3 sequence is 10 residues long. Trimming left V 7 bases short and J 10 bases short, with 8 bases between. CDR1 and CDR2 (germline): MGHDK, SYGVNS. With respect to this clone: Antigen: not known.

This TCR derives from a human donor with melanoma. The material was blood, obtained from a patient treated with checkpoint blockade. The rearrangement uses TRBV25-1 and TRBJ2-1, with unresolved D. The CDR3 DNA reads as TGTGCCAGCACCCCAACCGAGCAGTTCTTC. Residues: CASTPTEQFF.